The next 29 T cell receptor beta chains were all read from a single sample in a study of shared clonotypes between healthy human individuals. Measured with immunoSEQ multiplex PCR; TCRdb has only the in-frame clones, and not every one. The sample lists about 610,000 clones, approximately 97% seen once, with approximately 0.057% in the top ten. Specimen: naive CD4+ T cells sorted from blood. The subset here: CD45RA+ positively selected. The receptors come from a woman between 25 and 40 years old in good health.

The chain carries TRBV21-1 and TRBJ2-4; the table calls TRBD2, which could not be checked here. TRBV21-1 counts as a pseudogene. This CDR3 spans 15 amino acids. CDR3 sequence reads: CASSRETSAQNIQYF. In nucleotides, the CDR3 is TGTGCCAGCAGTCGGGAGACTAGCGCTCAGAACATTCAGTACTTC.

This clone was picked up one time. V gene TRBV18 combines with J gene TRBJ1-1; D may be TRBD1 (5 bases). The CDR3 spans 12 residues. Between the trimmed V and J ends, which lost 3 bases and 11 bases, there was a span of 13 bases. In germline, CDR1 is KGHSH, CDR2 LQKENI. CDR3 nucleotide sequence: TGTGCCAGCTCACCGGGACCTCAGGACGCTTTCTTT. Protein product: CASSPGPQDAFF. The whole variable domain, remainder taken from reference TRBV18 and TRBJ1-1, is NAGVMQNPRHLVRRRGQEARLRCSPMKGHSHVYWYRQLPEEGLKFMVYLQKENIIDESGMPKERFSAEFPKEGPSILRIQQVVRGDSAAYFCASSPGPQDAFFGQGTRLTVV.

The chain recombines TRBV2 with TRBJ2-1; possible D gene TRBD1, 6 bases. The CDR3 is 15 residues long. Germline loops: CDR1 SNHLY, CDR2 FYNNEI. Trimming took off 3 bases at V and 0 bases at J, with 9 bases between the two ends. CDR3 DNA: TGTGCCAGCAGTGAGGCCAGGGGCTCCTACAATGAGCAGTTCTTC. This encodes CASSEARGSYNEQFF. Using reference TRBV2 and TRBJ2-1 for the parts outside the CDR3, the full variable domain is EPEVTQTPSHQVTQMGQEVILRCVPISNHLYFYWYRQILGQKVEFLVSFYNNEISEKSEIFDDQFSVERPDGSNFTLKIRSTKLEDSAMYFCASSEARGSYNEQFFGPGTRLTVL.

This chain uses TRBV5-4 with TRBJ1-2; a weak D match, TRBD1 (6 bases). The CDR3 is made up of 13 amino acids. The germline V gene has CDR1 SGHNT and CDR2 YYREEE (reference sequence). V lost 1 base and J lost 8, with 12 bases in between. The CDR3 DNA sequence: TGTGCCAGCAGCTTGACGGGGGCGCGCGGCTACACCTTC. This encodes CASSLTGARGYTF.

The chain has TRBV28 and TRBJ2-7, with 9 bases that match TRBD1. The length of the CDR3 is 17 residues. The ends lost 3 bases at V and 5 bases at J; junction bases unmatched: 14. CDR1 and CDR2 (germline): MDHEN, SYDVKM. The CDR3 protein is CASSFPRRDRVVDEQYF. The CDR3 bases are TGTGCCAGCAGTTTCCCTCGGAGGGACAGGGTCGTCGACGAGCAGTACTTC.

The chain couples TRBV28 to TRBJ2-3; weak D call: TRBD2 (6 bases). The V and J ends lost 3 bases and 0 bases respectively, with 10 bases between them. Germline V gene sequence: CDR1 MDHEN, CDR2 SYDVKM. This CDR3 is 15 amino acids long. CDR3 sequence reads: CASSFGGLSTDTQYF. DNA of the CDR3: TGTGCCAGCAGTTTTGGGGGGTTAAGCACAGATACGCAGTATTTT.

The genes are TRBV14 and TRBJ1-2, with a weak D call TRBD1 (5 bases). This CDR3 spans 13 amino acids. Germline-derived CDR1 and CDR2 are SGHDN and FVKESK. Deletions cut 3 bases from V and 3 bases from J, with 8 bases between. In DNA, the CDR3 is TGTGCCAGCAGCCAGAGGGGCTACTATGGCTACACCTTC. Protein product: CASSQRGYYGYTF.

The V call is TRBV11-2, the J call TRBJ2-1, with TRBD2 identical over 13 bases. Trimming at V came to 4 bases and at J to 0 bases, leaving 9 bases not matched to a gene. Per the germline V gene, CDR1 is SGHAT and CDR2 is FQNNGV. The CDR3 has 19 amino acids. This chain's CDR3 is CASSSGTSGKVYSYNEQFF. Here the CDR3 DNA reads TGTGCCAGCAGCTCGGGGACTAGCGGGAAGGTTTACTCCTACAATGAGCAGTTCTTC.

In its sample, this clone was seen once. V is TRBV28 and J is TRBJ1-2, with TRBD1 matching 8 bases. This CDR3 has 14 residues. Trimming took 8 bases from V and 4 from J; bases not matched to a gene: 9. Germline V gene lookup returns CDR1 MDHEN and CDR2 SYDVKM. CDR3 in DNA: TGTGCCAGCGTCAGGGGGGACAGGACCTATGGCTACACCTTC. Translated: CASVRGDRTYGYTF.

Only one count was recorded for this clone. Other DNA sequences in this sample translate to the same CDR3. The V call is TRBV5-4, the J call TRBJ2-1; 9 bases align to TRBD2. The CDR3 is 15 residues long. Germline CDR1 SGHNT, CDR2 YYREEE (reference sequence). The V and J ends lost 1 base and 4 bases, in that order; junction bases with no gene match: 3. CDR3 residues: CASSLSSGRYNEQFF. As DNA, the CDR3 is TGTGCCAGCAGCTTGTCGAGCGGGAGGTACAATGAGCAGTTCTTC.

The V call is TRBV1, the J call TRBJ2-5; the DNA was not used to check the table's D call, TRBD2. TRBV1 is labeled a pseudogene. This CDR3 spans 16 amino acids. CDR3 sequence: CTSSVSSGRYQETQYF. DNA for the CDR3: TGCACCAGCAGCGTCTCTAGCGGGAGGTACCAAGAGACCCAGTACTTC.

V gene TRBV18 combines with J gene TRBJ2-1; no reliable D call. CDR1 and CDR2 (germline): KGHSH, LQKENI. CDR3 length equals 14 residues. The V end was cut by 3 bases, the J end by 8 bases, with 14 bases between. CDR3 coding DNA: TGTGCCAGCTCACCCGGACCCCCCGCCTATGAGCAGTTCTTC. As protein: CASSPGPPAYEQFF.

The CDR3 bases are TGTGCCACCAGCAGACCTCTCGATAACATTCAGTACTTC. Protein: CATSRPLDNIQYF. The chain uses TRBV15 and TRBJ2-4, with D unresolved. The length of the CDR3 is 13 residues. The V and J ends lost 2 bases and 7 bases respectively, with 9 bases between them. CDR1 is LNHNV, CDR2 YYDKDF, per germline (reference sequence). Full variable domain (outside the CDR3, taken from reference TRBV15 and TRBJ2-4): DAMVIQNPRYQVTQFGKPVTLSCSQTLNHNVMYWYQQKSSQAPKLLFHYYDKDFNNEADTPDNFQSRRPNTSFCFLDIRSPGLGDTAMYLCATSRPLDNIQYFGAGTRLSVL.

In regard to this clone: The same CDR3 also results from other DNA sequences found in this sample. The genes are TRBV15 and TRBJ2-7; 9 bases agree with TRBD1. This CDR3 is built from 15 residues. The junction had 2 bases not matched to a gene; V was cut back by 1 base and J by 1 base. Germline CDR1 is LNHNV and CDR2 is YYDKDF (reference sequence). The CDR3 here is CATSRAGTGSYEQYF. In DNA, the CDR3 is TGTGCCACCAGCAGAGCCGGGACAGGGTCCTACGAGCAGTACTTC. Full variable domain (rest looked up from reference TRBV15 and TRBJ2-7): DAMVIQNPRYQVTQFGKPVTLSCSQTLNHNVMYWYQQKSSQAPKLLFHYYDKDFNNEADTPDNFQSRRPNTSFCFLDIRSPGLGDTAMYLCATSRAGTGSYEQYFGPGTRLTVT.

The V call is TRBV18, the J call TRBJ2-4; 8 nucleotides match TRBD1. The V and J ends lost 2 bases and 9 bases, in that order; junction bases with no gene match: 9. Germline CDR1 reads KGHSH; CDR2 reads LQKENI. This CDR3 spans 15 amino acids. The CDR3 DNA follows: TGTGCCAGCTCACCAGAAAGGACAGGGAACGGCATTCAGTACTTC. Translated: CASSPERTGNGIQYF.

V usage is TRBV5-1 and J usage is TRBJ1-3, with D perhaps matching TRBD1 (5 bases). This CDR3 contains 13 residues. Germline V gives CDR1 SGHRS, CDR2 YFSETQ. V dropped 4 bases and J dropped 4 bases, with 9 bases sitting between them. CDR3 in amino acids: CASSRDVGNTIYF. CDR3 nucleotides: TGCGCCAGCAGCCGGGACGTCGGAAACACCATATATTTT.

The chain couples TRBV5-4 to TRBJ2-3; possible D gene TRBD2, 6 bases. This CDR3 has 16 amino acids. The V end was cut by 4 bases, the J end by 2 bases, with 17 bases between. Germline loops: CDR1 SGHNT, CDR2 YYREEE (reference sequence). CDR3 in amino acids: CASSAEDWGDTDTQYF. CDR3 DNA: TGTGCCAGCAGCGCTGAGGATTGGGGGGACACAGATACGCAGTATTTT.

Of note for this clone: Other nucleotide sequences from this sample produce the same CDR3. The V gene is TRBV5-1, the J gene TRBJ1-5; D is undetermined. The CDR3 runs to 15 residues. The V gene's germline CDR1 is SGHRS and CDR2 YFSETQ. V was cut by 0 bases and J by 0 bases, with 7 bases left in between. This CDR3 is CASSLEGDSNQPQHF. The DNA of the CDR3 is TGCGCCAGCAGCTTGGAGGGCGATAGCAATCAGCCCCAGCATTTT.

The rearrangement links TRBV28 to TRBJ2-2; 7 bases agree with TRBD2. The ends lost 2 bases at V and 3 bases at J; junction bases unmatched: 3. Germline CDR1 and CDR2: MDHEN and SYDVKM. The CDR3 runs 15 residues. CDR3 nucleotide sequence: TGTGCCAGCAGTTTAGCTAGCGGATACACCGGGGAGCTGTTTTTT. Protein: CASSLASGYTGELFF. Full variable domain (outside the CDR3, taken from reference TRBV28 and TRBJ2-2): DVKVTQSSRYLVKRTGEKVFLECVQDMDHENMFWYRQDPGLGLRLIYFSYDVKMKEKGDIPEGYSVSREKKERFSLILESASTNQTSMYLCASSLASGYTGELFFGEGSRLTVL.

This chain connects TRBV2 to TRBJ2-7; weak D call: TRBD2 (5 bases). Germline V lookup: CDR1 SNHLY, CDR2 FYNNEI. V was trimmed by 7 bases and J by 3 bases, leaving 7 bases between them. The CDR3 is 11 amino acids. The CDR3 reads CASNGLYEQYF. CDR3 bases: TGTGCCAGCAACGGACTCTACGAGCAGTACTTC.

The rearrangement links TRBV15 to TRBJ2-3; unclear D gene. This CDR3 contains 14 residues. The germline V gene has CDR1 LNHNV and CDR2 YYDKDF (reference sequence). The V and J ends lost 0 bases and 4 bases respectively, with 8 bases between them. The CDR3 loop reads CATSRDNGPDTQYF. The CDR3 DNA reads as TGTGCCACCAGCAGAGATAACGGTCCAGATACGCAGTATTTT.

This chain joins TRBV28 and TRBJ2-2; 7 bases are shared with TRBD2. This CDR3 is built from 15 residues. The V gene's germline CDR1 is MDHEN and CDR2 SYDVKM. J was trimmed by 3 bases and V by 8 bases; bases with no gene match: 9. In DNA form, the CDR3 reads TGTGCCAGCCGACCTAGCGGATTCGACACCGGGGAGCTGTTTTTT. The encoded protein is CASRPSGFDTGELFF.

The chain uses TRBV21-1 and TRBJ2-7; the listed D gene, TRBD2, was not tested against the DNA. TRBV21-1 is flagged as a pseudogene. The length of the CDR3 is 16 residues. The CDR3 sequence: CASSKVPADCSYEQYF. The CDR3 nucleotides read TGTGCCAGCAGCAAAGTTCCAGCGGACTGTTCCTACGAGCAGTACTTC.

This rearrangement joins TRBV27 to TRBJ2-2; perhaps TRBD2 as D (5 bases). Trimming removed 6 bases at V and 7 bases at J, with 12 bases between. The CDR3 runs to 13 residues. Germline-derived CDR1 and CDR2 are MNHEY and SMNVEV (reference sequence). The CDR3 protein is CASRGSRNGELFF. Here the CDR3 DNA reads TGTGCCAGCAGGGGGAGTCGGAACGGGGAGCTGTTTTTT.

CDR3 protein: CASSTQTGVRTGELFF. The CDR3 region has the DNA TGTGCCAGCAGCACGCAAACAGGGGTGAGAACCGGGGAGCTGTTTTTT. The genes are TRBV5-4 and TRBJ2-2, with 7 bases fitting TRBD1. V dropped 4 bases and J dropped 5; count of bases not matched to a gene: 11. The CDR3 is made up of 16 amino acids. Per germline, CDR1 SGHNT and CDR2 YYREEE (reference sequence).

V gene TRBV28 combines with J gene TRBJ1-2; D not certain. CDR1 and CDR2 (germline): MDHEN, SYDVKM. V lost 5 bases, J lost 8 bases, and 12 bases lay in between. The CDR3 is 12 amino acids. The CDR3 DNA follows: TGTGCCAGCAGTATCGAGGTTGGGGGCTACACCTTC. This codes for CASSIEVGGYTF.

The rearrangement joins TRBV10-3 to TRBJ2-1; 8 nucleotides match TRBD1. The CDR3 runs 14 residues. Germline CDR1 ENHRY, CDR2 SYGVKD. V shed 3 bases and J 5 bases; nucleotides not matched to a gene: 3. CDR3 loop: CAISEPTGDNEQFF. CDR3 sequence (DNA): TGTGCCATCAGTGAACCGACAGGGGACAATGAGCAGTTCTTC.

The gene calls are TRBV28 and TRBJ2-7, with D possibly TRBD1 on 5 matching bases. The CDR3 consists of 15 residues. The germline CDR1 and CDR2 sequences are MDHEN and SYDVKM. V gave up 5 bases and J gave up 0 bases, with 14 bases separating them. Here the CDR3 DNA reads TGTGCCAGCAGTACGACGACAGCCCACTCCTACGAGCAGTACTTC. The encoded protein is CASSTTTAHSYEQYF.

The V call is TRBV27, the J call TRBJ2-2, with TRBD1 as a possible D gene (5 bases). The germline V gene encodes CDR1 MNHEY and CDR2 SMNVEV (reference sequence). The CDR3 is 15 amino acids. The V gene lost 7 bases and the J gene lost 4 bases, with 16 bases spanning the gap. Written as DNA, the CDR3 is TGTGCCAGCAAGGACCAAGGGGCAATCACCGGGGAGCTGTTTTTT. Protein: CASKDQGAITGELFF.